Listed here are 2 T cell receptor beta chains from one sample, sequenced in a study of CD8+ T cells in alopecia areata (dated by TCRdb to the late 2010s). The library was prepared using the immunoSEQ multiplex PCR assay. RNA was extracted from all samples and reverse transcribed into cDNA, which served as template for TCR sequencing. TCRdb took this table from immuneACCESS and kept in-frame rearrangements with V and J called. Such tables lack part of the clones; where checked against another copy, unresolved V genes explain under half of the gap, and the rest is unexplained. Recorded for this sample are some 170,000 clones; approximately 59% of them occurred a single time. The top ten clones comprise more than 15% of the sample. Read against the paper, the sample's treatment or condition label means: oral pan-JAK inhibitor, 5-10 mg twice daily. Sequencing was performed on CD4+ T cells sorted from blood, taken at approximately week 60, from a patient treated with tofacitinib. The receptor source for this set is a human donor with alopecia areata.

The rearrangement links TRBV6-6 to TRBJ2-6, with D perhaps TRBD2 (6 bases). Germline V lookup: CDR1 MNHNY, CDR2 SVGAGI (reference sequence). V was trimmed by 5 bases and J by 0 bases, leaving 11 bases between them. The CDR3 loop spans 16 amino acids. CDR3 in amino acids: CASSQAGLSGANVLTF. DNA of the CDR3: TGTGCCAGCAGTCAGGCGGGGCTCTCTGGGGCCAACGTCCTGACTTTC.

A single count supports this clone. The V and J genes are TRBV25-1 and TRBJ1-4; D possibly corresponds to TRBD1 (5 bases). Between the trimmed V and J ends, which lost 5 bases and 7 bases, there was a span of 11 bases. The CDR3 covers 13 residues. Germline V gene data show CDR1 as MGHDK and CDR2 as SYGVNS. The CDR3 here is CASSFGHPEKLFF. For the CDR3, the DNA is TGTGCCAGCAGTTTCGGACACCCTGAAAAACTGTTTTTT.